These 19 T cell receptor beta chains came from one sample sequenced in a study of blood T cell repertoires in COVID-19. This table comes from immunoSEQ multiplex PCR, and its TCRdb copy is limited to in-frame clones, with some not included. The sample comprises some 70,000 clones, 85% to 90% of which are singletons, and roughly 2.6% rests with the top ten. Specimen: peripheral blood. The receptor source for this set is a middle-aged man with acute or convalescent COVID-19.

This clone was seen a few times. The gene calls are TRBV27 and TRBJ2-7, with D possibly matching TRBD1 (7 bases). Trimming took 2 bases from V and 0 from J, leaving 14 bases between them. Germline-derived CDR1 and CDR2 are MNHEY and SMNVEV (reference sequence). This CDR3 has 16 residues. The CDR3 nucleotides are TGTGCCAGCAGTTTAAGGAGGGGGCCCCACTCCTACGAGCAGTACTTC. Its translation: CASSLRRGPHSYEQYF.

This rearrangement joins TRBV4-3 to TRBJ2-7; weak D call: TRBD1 (5 bases). Germline assignment: CDR1 LGHNA and CDR2 YSLEER. There are 13 residues in the CDR3. V lost 4 bases to trimming and J lost 4 bases, with 11 bases between them. The CDR3 region has the DNA TGCGCCAGCAGCCGTACCCAGGGTTACGAGCAGTACGTC. It is translated as CASSRTQGYEQYV.

The rearrangement links TRBV6-1 to TRBJ2-6, with D possibly being TRBD1 (5 bases). The CDR3 covers 15 residues. Germline V gene lookup returns CDR1 MNHNS and CDR2 SASEGT. V was pared by 2 bases and J by 2 bases, with 7 bases between. The CDR3 region has the DNA TGTGCCAGCAGTGAATCAGGGACTGGGGCCAACGTCCTGACTTTC. Translation gives CASSESGTGANVLTF.

The chain uses TRBV6-5 and TRBJ1-2; D gene uncertain. Per germline, CDR1 MNHEY and CDR2 SVGAGI. The V and J ends lost 7 bases and 4 bases respectively, with 7 bases between them. The length of the CDR3 is 11 residues. The DNA of the CDR3 is TGTGCCAGCATCACAAGCTATGGCTACACCTTC. This gives the protein CASITSYGYTF.

The CDR3 loop reads CAWSRDSATNQPQHF. The CDR3 DNA reads as TGTGCCTGGAGTCGGGATAGTGCAACCAATCAGCCCCAGCATTTT. V is TRBV30 and J is TRBJ1-5; no clear D gene. The CDR3 is made up of 15 amino acids. Germline values: CDR1 GTSNPN, CDR2 SVGIG (reference sequence). V dropped 2 bases and J dropped 3 bases, with 14 bases sitting between them.

The J gene is TRBJ1-2, the V gene TRBV7-2; D ambiguous. Trimming left V 1 base short and J 8 bases short, with 14 bases between. This CDR3 comprises 14 residues. Germline V lookup: CDR1 SGHTA, CDR2 FQGNSA. The CDR3 DNA reads as TGTGCCAGCAGCTTAGAGCCCAGCGGCTGGGGCTACACCTTC. Translated: CASSLEPSGWGYTF.

The chain joins TRBV7-2 to TRBJ1-3, with 7 bases lining up with TRBD1. Germline loops: CDR1 SGHTA, CDR2 FQGNSA. CDR3 length: 17 residues. With V trimmed by 3 bases and J by 4 bases, 12 bases remained unmatched. The CDR3 here is CASSFTITGVPGNTIYF. The CDR3 DNA reads TGTGCCAGCAGCTTTACGATAACAGGGGTCCCCGGAAACACCATATATTTT.

V gene TRBV7-2 combines with J gene TRBJ2-2; 9 bases line up with TRBD2. The CDR3 is 15 amino acids. After removal of 8 bases from V and 6 bases from J, the junction contained 10 bases not matched to a gene. Germline V gene data show CDR1 as SGHTA and CDR2 as FQGNSA. CDR3 region: CASFEGGRAAGELFF. The CDR3 coding sequence is TGTGCCAGCTTCGAGGGCGGGAGGGCCGCCGGGGAGCTGTTTTTT.

The rearrangement uses TRBV2 and TRBJ2-3, with TRBD2 matching 9 bases. CDR3 length: 13 amino acids. CDR1 and CDR2 from the germline V gene are SNHLY and FYNNEI. The V segment lost 7 bases and the J segment 2 bases; nucleotides outside the gene matches: 1. CDR3 amino acids: CASTSGNTDTQYF. Here the CDR3 DNA reads TGTGCCAGCACTAGCGGGAACACAGATACGCAGTATTTT.

The chain carries TRBV6-1 and TRBJ1-3; TRBD1 might be the D (5 bases). CDR3 length: 16 amino acids. The germline V and J ends were trimmed by 3 bases and 7 bases, with 19 bases remaining between them. Germline V CDR1 and CDR2: MNHNS, SASEGT. The CDR3 DNA is TGTGCCAGCAGTGAGCTTGGACCGACCTCAGGGAACACCATATATTTT. It specifies CASSELGPTSGNTIYF.

This clone appeared a single time. This chain joins TRBV6-2 or TRBV6-3 and TRBJ2-7; tentative D call: TRBD2 (6 bases). The germline V and J ends were trimmed by 7 bases and 3 bases, with 16 bases remaining between them. Germline V gives CDR1 MNHEY, CDR2 SVGEGT. The CDR3 has 14 residues. DNA for the CDR3: TGTGCCAGCAACCCCGGAGGACTACTCTACGAGCAGTACTTC. Its protein product is CASNPGGLLYEQYF.

This chain joins TRBV11-3 and TRBJ2-7, with D unresolved. The CDR3 totals 14 residues. V lost 3 bases and J 0 bases, leaving 9 bases between the germline ends. Germline assignment: CDR1 SGHNT and CDR2 YENEEA. Here the CDR3 reads CASSLGHHSYEQYV. In DNA form, the CDR3 reads TGTGCCAGCAGCTTGGGCCACCACTCCTACGAGCAGTACGTC.

The chain carries TRBV18 and TRBJ2-3, with 8 bases that match TRBD1. With 4 bases clipped from V and 0 bases from J, the junction kept 6 bases outside the gene matches. Germline V gene lookup returns CDR1 KGHSH and CDR2 LQKENI. CDR3 length: 16 amino acids. The CDR3 DNA sequence: TGTGCCAGCTCACGACGGACAGGGCTTAGCACAGATACGCAGTATTTT. This sequence encodes CASSRRTGLSTDTQYF.

V usage is TRBV30 and J usage is TRBJ2-1; 9 positions match TRBD2. This CDR3 spans 14 amino acids. J was trimmed by 6 bases and V by 6 bases; bases with no gene match: 9. The V gene's germline CDR1 is GTSNPN and CDR2 SVGIG (reference sequence). The DNA for the CDR3 is TGTGCCTGCCCACTAGCGGGTGAGGTCAATGAGCAGTTCTTC. Its translation is CACPLAGEVNEQFF.

This chain links TRBV12-5 with TRBJ1-1; tentative D call: TRBD1 (5 bases). The V end lost 5 bases, the J end lost 1 base, and 8 bases lay between the germline ends. This CDR3 is built from 13 residues. CDR1 is LGHNT, CDR2 FRNRAP, per germline. DNA of the CDR3: TGTGCTAGTGGTGTACAGGAGAACACTGAAGCTTTCTTT. Its translation is CASGVQENTEAFF. The whole variable domain, remainder taken from reference TRBV12-5 and TRBJ1-1, is DARVTQTPRHKVTEMGQEVTMRCQPILGHNTVFWYRQTMMQGLELLAYFRNRAPLDDSGMPKDRFSAEMPDATLATLKIQPSEPRDSAVYFCASGVQENTEAFFGQGTRLTVV.

The V call is TRBV28, the J call TRBJ2-2, with 7 bases identical to TRBD1. Germline CDR1 reads MDHEN; CDR2 reads SYDVKM. The CDR3 is made up of 18 amino acids. V lost 4 bases and J lost 5; bases outside the gene matches: 16. The CDR3 reads CASSSAGETGKGTGELFF. CDR3 DNA sequence: TGTGCCAGCAGTTCAGCTGGTGAGACAGGGAAGGGAACCGGGGAGCTGTTTTTT. The variable domain in full, completed from reference TRBV28 and TRBJ2-2, reads DVKVTQSSRYLVKRTGEKVFLECVQDMDHENMFWYRQDPGLGLRLIYFSYDVKMKEKGDIPEGYSVSREKKERFSLILESASTNQTSMYLCASSSAGETGKGTGELFFGEGSRLTVL.

The chain recombines TRBV5-1 with TRBJ2-1; no clear D. CDR1 is SGHRS and CDR2 is YFSETQ in the germline V gene. This CDR3 comprises 16 residues. Trimming removed 0 bases from V and 4 bases from J, with 14 bases in between. The CDR3 is CASSLGGSTLYNEQFF. In DNA form, the CDR3 reads TGCGCCAGCAGCTTGGGAGGCTCCACCCTATACAATGAGCAGTTCTTC.

V usage is TRBV11-3 and J usage is TRBJ2-2, with TRBD1 matching 11 bases. The CDR3 consists of 15 residues. V lost 6 bases, J lost 5 bases, and 5 bases stayed unmatched. The germline V gene has CDR1 SGHNT and CDR2 YENEEA. This chain's CDR3 is CASRWTGGATGELFF. The CDR3 bases are TGTGCCAGCAGATGGACAGGGGGCGCGACCGGGGAGCTGTTTTTT.

The gene calls are TRBV12-5 and TRBJ2-5; D may be TRBD1 (6 bases). The germline V gene has CDR1 LGHNT and CDR2 FRNRAP. The CDR3 covers 15 residues. The V end was cut by 0 bases, the J end by 5 bases, with 13 bases between. The CDR3, as DNA: TGTGCTAGTGGTTTGGTACAGGGCTTGACGGAGACCCAGTACTTC. The encoded protein is CASGLVQGLTETQYF.